These 19 T cell receptor beta chains were all obtained from the same sample, sequenced in a study of CD4+ T cells in melanoma. Sequencing used immunoSEQ multiplex PCR; TCRdb keeps in-frame clones, though not all of them. This repertoire shows around 20,000 clones, around 82% found once; its top ten account for around 4.7%. Sequencing was performed on cells from a culture (not recorded whether cultured in vitro). The receptors were sampled from a human donor with melanoma.

The rearrangement joins TRBV9 to TRBJ1-1; tentative D call: TRBD1 (5 bases). Deletions cut 8 bases from V and 0 bases from J, with 11 bases between. The CDR3 loop spans 13 amino acids. Germline V lookup: CDR1 SGDLS, CDR2 YYNGEE. CDR3 DNA sequence: TGTGCCAGTACCAAAGGGGTGAACACTGAAGCTTTCTTT. Translation gives CASTKGVNTEAFF.

V and J are TRBV9 and TRBJ1-3; D gene unclear. This CDR3 spans 20 amino acids. Germline values: CDR1 SGDLS, CDR2 YYNGEE. The V and J ends lost 0 bases and 0 bases respectively, with 22 bases between them. CDR3 sequence reads: CASSVGETGERSSSGNTIYF. The CDR3, as DNA: TGTGCCAGCAGCGTAGGAGAGACGGGAGAACGTTCTAGCTCTGGAAACACCATATATTTT.

The V gene is TRBV9, the J gene TRBJ1-2; 7 bases line up with TRBD1. The CDR3 sequence is 15 residues long. Germline assignment: CDR1 SGDLS and CDR2 YYNGEE. V lost 2 bases, J lost 4 bases, and 8 bases stayed unmatched. The CDR3 DNA reads TGTGCCAGCAGCGTTCAACAGGGGCCTAGCTATGGCTACACCTTC. Translating it yields CASSVQQGPSYGYTF.

This chain uses TRBV2 with TRBJ2-7, with a possible D match to TRBD1 (6 bases). The CDR3 runs 13 residues. The V and J ends lost 7 bases and 4 bases respectively, with 14 bases between them. CDR1 and CDR2 (germline): SNHLY, FYNNEI. CDR3 region: CASNNRVAYEQYF. The DNA of the CDR3 is TGTGCCAGCAACAACAGGGTGGCTTACGAGCAGTACTTC.

This chain uses TRBV6-1 with TRBJ1-1; no clear D gene. The CDR3 runs 19 residues. Trimming removed 4 bases at V and 0 bases at J, with 24 bases between. The germline V gene has CDR1 MNHNS and CDR2 SASEGT. Here the CDR3 reads CASSGWTIGQVRMNTEAFF. In DNA form, the CDR3 reads TGTGCCAGCAGTGGATGGACCATAGGGCAAGTGCGGATGAACACTGAAGCTTTCTTT.

The rearrangement uses TRBV18 and TRBJ2-1; 9 nucleotides line up with TRBD2. V was clipped by 3 bases and J by 10 bases; unmatched bases: 10. The germline CDR1 and CDR2 sequences are KGHSH and LQKENI. This CDR3 has 15 amino acids. The CDR3 loop reads CASSPGIAGAREQFF. Written as DNA, the CDR3 is TGTGCCAGCTCACCTGGAATAGCGGGGGCGCGGGAGCAGTTCTTC.

V gene TRBV6-1 combines with J gene TRBJ2-3; TRBD2 aligns across 9 bases. After removal of 6 bases from V and 2 bases from J, the junction contained 6 bases not matched to a gene. This CDR3 comprises 15 residues. The V gene's germline CDR1 is MNHNS and CDR2 SASEGT. CDR3 bases: TGTGCCAGCAGGGTTAGCGGGGGCCCCACAGATACGCAGTATTTT. Translation gives CASRVSGGPTDTQYF.

The V and J genes are TRBV5-1 and TRBJ2-2; weak D call: TRBD2 (7 bases). CDR3 length equals 15 residues. Germline loops: CDR1 SGHRS, CDR2 YFSETQ. Trimming took off 3 bases at V and 5 bases at J, with 14 bases between the two ends. The CDR3 here is CASSYREGETGELFF. The CDR3 bases are TGCGCCAGCAGCTACAGGGAGGGGGAGACCGGGGAGCTGTTTTTT.

The chain recombines TRBV6-6 with TRBJ2-7, with D unresolved. This CDR3 is built from 12 residues. V was cut by 7 bases and J by 6 bases, with 13 bases left in between. Per the germline V gene, CDR1 is MNHNY and CDR2 is SVGAGI (reference sequence). In nucleotides, the CDR3 is TGTGCCAGCACCCGCAGATGGGGCGAGCAGTACTTC. Encoded protein: CASTRRWGEQYF.

The CDR3 sequence is CASRRAGWWKTQYF. The DNA for the CDR3 is TGTGCCAGCAGACGAGCGGGGTGGTGGAAGACCCAGTACTTC. J is TRBJ2-5 and V is TRBV13, with TRBD2 matching 7 bases. The ends lost 6 bases at V and 6 bases at J; junction bases unmatched: 10. The CDR3 runs to 14 residues. CDR1 is PRHDT and CDR2 is FYEKMQ in the germline V gene (reference sequence).

As DNA, the CDR3 is TGTGCCAGCAGTGGGACGCCGCTCTCCGAACTGTTTTTT. Its translation: CASSGTPLSELFF. The chain is built from TRBV6-1 and TRBJ1-4; D ambiguous. Germline lookup yields CDR1 MNHNS and CDR2 SASEGT. V gave up 4 bases and J gave up 12 bases, with 15 bases separating them. The CDR3 totals 13 residues.

This clone was observed once. The CDR3 coding sequence is TGTGCCTGGAGGCGAAAAGATACGCAGTATTTT. Translating gives CAWRRKDTQYF. This chain links TRBV30 with TRBJ2-3; D uncertain. CDR3 length equals 11 residues. CDR1 is GTSNPN, CDR2 SVGIG, per germline (reference sequence). V was clipped by 3 bases and J by 5 bases, with 6 bases between them.

V usage is TRBV21-1 and J usage is TRBJ1-5. TRBV21-1 is flagged as a pseudogene. The CDR3 is made up of 19 amino acids. CDR3 in amino acids: CASSNSGGGREPPWGTQHF. DNA of the CDR3: TGTGCCAGCAGCAACTCCGGGGGCGGCAGAGAACCTCCCTGGGGGACCCAGCATTTT.

V usage is TRBV9 and J usage is TRBJ2-1; D is unclear. Germline V CDR1 and CDR2: SGDLS, YYNGEE. The CDR3 has 13 residues. Trimming took off 0 bases at V and 2 bases at J, with 3 bases between the two ends. The CDR3 region is CASSVATYNEQFF. The CDR3 nucleotides read TGTGCCAGCAGCGTAGCCACCTACAATGAGCAGTTCTTC.

This clone is a singleton in its sample. The J gene is TRBJ1-1, the V gene TRBV4-1; D possibly corresponds to TRBD1 (5 bases). CDR1 and CDR2 (germline): MGHRA, YSYEKL. The CDR3 has 15 amino acids. The V gene lost 2 bases and the J gene lost 3 bases, with 13 bases spanning the gap. DNA of the CDR3: TGCGCCAGCAGCCAACGGCGGGCAGGGTACACTGAAGCTTTCTTT. This codes for CASSQRRAGYTEAFF.

The genes are TRBV5-1 and TRBJ2-1; D not certain. V was cut by 2 bases and J by 8 bases, with 17 bases left in between. This CDR3 is 15 amino acids long. Per germline, CDR1 SGHRS and CDR2 YFSETQ. CDR3 protein: CASSLAQGRSDEQFF. The CDR3 nucleotides are TGCGCCAGCAGCTTAGCACAAGGTCGAAGCGATGAGCAGTTCTTC.

CDR3 bases: TGTGCCAGCAGCTTACACCGCAACATTCAGTACTTC. It is translated as CASSLHRNIQYF. The V and J genes are TRBV11-1 and TRBJ2-4; no clear D gene. Trimming took off 2 bases at V and 7 bases at J, with 6 bases between the two ends. This CDR3 comprises 12 residues. Germline CDR1 and CDR2: SGHAT and FQDESV (reference sequence).

The chain recombines TRBV18 with TRBJ2-3; TRBD2 matches 9 bases. The CDR3 is made up of 16 amino acids. Germline CDR1 and CDR2: KGHSH and LQKENI. Trimming removed 3 bases from V and 5 bases from J; junction bases left unmatched: 9. The CDR3 nucleotides read TGTGCCAGCTCACCGGCTGCGGGGGGGGGCCAAGATACGCAGTATTTT. Translation: CASSPAAGGGQDTQYF.

The V and J genes are TRBV11-2 and TRBJ2-5; 8 bases line up with TRBD1. The ends lost 6 bases at V and 3 bases at J; junction bases unmatched: 18. The germline V gene has CDR1 SGHAT and CDR2 FQNNGV. The CDR3 contains 18 residues. The chain's CDR3 is CASRTGTGDKPDKETQYF. CDR3 DNA sequence: TGTGCCAGCAGAACCGGGACAGGAGATAAGCCCGATAAAGAGACCCAGTACTTC.